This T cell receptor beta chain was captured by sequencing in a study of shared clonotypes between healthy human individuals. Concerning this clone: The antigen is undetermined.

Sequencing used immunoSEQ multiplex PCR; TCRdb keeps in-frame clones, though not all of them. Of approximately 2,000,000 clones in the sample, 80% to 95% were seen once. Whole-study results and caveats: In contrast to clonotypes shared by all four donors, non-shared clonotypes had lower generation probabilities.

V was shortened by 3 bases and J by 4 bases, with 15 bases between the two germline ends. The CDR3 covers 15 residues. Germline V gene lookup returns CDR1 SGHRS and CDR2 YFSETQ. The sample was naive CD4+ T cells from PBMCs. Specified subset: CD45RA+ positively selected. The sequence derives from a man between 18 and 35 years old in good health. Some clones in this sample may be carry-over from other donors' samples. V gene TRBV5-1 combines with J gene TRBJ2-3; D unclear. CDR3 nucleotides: TGCGCCAGCAGCTCGGGCTCCCCAAGTGCAGATACGCAGTATTTT. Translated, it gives CASSSGSPSADTQYF.